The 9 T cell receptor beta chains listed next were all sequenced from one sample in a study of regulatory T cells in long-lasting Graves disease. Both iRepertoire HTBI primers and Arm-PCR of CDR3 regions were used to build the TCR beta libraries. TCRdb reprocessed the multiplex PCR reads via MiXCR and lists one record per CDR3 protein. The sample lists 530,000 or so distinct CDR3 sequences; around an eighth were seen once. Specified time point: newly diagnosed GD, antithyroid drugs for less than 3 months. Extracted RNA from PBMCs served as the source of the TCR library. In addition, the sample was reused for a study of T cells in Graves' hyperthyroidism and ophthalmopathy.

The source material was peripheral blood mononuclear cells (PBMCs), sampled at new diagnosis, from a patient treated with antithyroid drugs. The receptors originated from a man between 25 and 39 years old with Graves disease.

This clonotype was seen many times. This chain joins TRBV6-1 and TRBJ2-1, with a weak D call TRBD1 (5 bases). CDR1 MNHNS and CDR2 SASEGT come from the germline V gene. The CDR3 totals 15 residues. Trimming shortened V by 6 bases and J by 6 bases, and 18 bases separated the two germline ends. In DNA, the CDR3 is TGTGCCAGCAGGAAGGGGCCCCCTTTTCCCAATGAGCAGTTCTTC. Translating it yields CASRKGPPFPNEQFF.

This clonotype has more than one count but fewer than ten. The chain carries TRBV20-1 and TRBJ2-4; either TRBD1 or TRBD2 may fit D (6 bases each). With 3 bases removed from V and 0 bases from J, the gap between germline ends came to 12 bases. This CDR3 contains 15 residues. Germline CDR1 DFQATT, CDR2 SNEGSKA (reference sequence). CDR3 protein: CSARGGSQAKNIQYF. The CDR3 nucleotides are TGCAGTGCTAGGGGGGGCAGCCAAGCCAAAAACATTCAGTACTTC.

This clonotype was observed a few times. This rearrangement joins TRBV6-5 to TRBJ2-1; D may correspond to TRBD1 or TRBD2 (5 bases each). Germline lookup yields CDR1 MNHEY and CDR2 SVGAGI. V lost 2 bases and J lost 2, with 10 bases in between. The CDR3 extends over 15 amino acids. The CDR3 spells CASSYVLGAYNEQFF. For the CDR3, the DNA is TGTGCCAGCAGTTACGTCTTGGGGGCCTACAATGAGCAGTTCTTC.

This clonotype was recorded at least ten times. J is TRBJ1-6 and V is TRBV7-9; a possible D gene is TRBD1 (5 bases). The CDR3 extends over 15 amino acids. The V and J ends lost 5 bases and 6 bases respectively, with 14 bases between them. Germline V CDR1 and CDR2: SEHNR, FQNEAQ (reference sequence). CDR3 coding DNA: TGTGCCAGCAGCCCCCGGGACTCTCCTAATTCACCCCTCCACTTT. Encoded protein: CASSPRDSPNSPLHF.

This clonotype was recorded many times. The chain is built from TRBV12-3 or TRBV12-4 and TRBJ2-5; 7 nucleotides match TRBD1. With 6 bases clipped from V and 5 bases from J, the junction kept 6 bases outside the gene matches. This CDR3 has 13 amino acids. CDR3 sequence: CASSQQGMETQYF. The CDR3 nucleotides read TGTGCCAGCAGCCAACAGGGGATGGAGACCCAGTACTTC.

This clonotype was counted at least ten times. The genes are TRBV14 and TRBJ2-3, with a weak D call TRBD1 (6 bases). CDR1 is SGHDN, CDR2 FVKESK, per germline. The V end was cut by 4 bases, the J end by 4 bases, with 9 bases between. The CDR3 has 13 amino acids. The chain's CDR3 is CASSLGQSDTQYF. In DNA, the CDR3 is TGTGCCAGCAGCCTCGGACAGTCAGATACGCAGTATTTT.

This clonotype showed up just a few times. CDR3 bases: TGTGCCAGTACCCCCGGAGGGGCAGGGGGATACGAGCAGTACTTC. Its translation is CASTPGGAGGYEQYF. The chain has TRBV19 and TRBJ2-7; D perhaps matches TRBD1 (7 bases). V was cut by 7 bases and J by 4 bases, with 20 bases left in between. From germline, CDR1 is LNHDA and CDR2 SQIVND (reference sequence). The CDR3 has 15 residues.

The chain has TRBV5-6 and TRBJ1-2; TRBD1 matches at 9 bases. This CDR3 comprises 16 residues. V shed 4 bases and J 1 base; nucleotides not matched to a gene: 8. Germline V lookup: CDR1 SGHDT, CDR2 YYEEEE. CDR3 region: CASSVAGDRDNYGYTF. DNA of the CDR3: TGTGCCAGCAGCGTGGCGGGGGACAGGGATAACTATGGCTACACCTTC.

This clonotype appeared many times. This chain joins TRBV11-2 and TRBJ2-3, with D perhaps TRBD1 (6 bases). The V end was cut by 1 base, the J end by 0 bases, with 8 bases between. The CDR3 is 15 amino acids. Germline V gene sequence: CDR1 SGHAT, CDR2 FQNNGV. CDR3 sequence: CASSLVTGSTDTQYF. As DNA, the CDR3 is TGTGCCAGCAGCTTAGTAACAGGGAGCACAGATACGCAGTATTTT.